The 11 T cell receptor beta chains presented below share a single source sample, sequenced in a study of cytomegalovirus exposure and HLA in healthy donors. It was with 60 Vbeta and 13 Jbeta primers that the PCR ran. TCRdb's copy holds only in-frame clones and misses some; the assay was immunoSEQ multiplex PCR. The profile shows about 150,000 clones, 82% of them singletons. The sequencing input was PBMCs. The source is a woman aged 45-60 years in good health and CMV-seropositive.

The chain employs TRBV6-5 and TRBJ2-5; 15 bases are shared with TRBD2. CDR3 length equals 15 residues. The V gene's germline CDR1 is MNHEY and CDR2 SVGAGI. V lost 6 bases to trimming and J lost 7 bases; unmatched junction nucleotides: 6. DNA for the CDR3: TGTGCCAGCAGCCGGACTAGCGGGGGGGCCGGGACCCAGTACTTC. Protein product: CASSRTSGGAGTQYF.

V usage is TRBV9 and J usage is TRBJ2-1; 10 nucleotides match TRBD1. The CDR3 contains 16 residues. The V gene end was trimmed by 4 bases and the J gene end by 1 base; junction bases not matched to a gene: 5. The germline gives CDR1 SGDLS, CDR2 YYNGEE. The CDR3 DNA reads TGTGCCAGCAGCCCGCGGGGACAGGGGTCCTACAATGAGCAGTTCTTC. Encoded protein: CASSPRGQGSYNEQFF.

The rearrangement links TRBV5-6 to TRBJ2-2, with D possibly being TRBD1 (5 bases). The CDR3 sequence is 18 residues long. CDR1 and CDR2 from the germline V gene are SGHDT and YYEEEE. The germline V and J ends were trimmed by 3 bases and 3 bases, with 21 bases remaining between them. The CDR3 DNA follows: TGTGCCAGCAGCTCCCTCGGAAAGACAGAACCCTACACCGGGGAGCTGTTTTTT. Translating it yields CASSSLGKTEPYTGELFF.

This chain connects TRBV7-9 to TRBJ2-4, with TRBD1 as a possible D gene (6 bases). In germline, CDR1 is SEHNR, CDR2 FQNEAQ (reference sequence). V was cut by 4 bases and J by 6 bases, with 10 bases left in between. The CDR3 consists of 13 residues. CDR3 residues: CASSSPDRNIQYF. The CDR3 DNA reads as TGTGCCAGCAGCTCGCCGGACAGAAACATTCAGTACTTC.

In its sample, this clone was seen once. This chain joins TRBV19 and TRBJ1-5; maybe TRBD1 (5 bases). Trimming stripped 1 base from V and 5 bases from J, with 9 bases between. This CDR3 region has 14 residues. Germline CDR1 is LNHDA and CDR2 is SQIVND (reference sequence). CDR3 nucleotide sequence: TGTGCCAGTAGTATAGTCGCGGGGGATCAGCCCCAGCATTTT. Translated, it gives CASSIVAGDQPQHF. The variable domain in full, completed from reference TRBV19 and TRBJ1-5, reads DGGITQSPKYLFRKEGQNVTLSCEQNLNHDAMYWYRQDPGQGLRLIYYSQIVNDFQKGDIAEGYSVSREKKESFPLTVTSAQKNPTAFYLCASSIVAGDQPQHFGDGTRLSIL.

The CDR3 coding sequence is TGTGCCAGCAGCTCGGCCGGGGGGGCCTACGAGCAGTACTTC. This sequence encodes CASSSAGGAYEQYF. The rearrangement uses TRBV5-6 and TRBJ2-5, with 8 bases matching TRBD2. The DNA end favors TRBJ2-7, so the J call may be wrong. The CDR3 is made up of 14 amino acids. Germline CDR1 is SGHDT and CDR2 is YYEEEE.

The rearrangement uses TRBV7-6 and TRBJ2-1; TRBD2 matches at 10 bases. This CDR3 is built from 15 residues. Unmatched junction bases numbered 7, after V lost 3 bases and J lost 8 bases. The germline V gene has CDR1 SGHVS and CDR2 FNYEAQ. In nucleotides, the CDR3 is TGTGCCAGCAGCTTCTCTAGCGGGGGAGGCGATGAGCAGTTCTTC. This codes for CASSFSSGGGDEQFF.

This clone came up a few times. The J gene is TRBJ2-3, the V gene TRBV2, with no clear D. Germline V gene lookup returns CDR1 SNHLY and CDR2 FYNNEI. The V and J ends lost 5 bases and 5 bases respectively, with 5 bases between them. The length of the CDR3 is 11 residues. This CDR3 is CASSPKDTQYF. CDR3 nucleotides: TGTGCCAGCAGTCCTAAAGATACGCAGTATTTT. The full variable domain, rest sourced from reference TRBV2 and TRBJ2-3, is EPEVTQTPSHQVTQMGQEVILRCVPISNHLYFYWYRQILGQKVEFLVSFYNNEISEKSEIFDDQFSVERPDGSNFTLKIRSTKLEDSAMYFCASSPKDTQYFGPGTRLTVL.

The CDR3 nucleotides read TGTGCCGCTAGCCCTGGGACAGGGAACTACGAGCAGTACTTC. Translation: CAASPGTGNYEQYF. The chain has TRBV6-5 and TRBJ2-7; TRBD1 aligns across 9 bases. The CDR3 has 14 residues. J lost 3 bases, V lost 11 bases, and 11 bases had no gene match. Germline loops: CDR1 MNHEY, CDR2 SVGAGI.

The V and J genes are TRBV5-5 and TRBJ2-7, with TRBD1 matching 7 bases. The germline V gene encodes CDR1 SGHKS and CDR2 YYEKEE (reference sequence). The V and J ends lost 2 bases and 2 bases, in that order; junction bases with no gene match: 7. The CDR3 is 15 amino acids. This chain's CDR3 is CASSLETGLAYEQYF. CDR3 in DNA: TGTGCCAGCAGCTTAGAGACAGGGCTCGCCTACGAGCAGTACTTC.

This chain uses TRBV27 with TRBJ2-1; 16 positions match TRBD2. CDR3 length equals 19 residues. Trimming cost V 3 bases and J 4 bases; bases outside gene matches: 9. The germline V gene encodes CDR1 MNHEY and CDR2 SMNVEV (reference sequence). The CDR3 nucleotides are TGTGCCAGCAGTTTCTCCGGGACTAGCGGGGGGGCTGGATACAATGAGCAGTTCTTC. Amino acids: CASSFSGTSGGAGYNEQFF.